This is a list of T cell receptor beta chains from one sample in a study of cytomegalovirus exposure and HLA in healthy donors. The repertoire was sequenced with immunoSEQ multiplex PCR; TCRdb's copy has only in-frame clones and lacks some. The sample has around 200,000 clones. The sequencing input was PBMCs. The receptors stem from a young woman in good health and CMV-seropositive. CDR3s include the opening cysteine and the closing phenylalanine or tryptophan. Each record gives: V gene, D gene, J gene, CDR3 DNA, CDR3 protein. A D gene is named only where the DNA matches it firmly.

V gene: TRBV7-9
D gene: TRBD1
J gene: TRBJ2-3
CDR3 DNA: TGTGCCAGCAGTCCCCGACAGGGGCTCACAGATACGCAGTATTTT
CDR3 protein: CASSPRQGLTDTQYF

V gene: TRBV15
D gene: -
J gene: TRBJ2-7
CDR3 DNA: TGTGCCACCAGCAGAGATGTGGACAGATCCTACGAGCAGTACTTC
CDR3 protein: CATSRDVDRSYEQYF

V gene: TRBV14
D gene: -
J gene: TRBJ2-7
CDR3 DNA: TGTGCCAGCAGCCCTGTCTACGAGCAGTACTTC
CDR3 protein: CASSPVYEQYF

V gene: TRBV30
D gene: TRBD1
J gene: TRBJ1-1
CDR3 DNA: TGTGCCTGGAGTCCGGCCCCGACAGGGAAGGCTTTCTTT
CDR3 protein: CAWSPAPTGKAFF

V gene: TRBV5-4
D gene: TRBD1
J gene: TRBJ1-2
CDR3 DNA: TGTGCCAGCAGCTTGACCGGGACAGGGGATAATGGCTACACCTTC
CDR3 protein: CASSLTGTGDNGYTF

V gene: TRBV2
D gene: TRBD1
J gene: TRBJ2-1
CDR3 DNA: TGTGCCAGCACGGGACAGGGCAATGAGCAGTTCTTC
CDR3 protein: CASTGQGNEQFF

V gene: TRBV6-5
D gene: -
J gene: TRBJ1-2
CDR3 DNA: TGTGCCAGCAGTACCAGGCAGAGTAACTATGGCTACACCTTC
CDR3 protein: CASSTRQSNYGYTF

V gene: TRBV5-1
D gene: TRBD1
J gene: TRBJ2-5
CDR3 DNA: TGCGCCAGCAGCTTGGCCGGGACAGGGAGGGAGACCCAGTACTTC
CDR3 protein: CASSLAGTGRETQYF

V gene: TRBV7-9
D gene: -
J gene: TRBJ1-1
CDR3 DNA: TGTGCCAGCAGCACAGGGACCCTTGCTGAAGCTTTCTTT
CDR3 protein: CASSTGTLAEAFF

V gene: TRBV7-2
D gene: TRBD1
J gene: TRBJ1-1
CDR3 DNA: TGTGCCAGCAGCCTGGGTGGGACAGGGAACACTGAAGCTTTCTTT
CDR3 protein: CASSLGGTGNTEAFF

V gene: TRBV18
D gene: TRBD1
J gene: TRBJ1-1
CDR3 DNA: TGTGCCAGCTCCCAGACAGGGTATGCTGAAGCTTTCTTT
CDR3 protein: CASSQTGYAEAFF